The TCR beta chain under discussion was sequenced for a study of T cell responses to AZD1222 COVID-19 vaccine. General study findings and limits: Regions 160-218 and 743-854 dominated among vaccine-associated CD4 TCRs spanning spike.

Points on this clone: Its target is not known.

The assay was immunoSEQ multiplex PCR, and TCRdb's table has in-frame clones only and misses some. The sample yields about 130,000 clones, over 75% seen once. This clonotype was sampled from an adult in good health. The material was peripheral blood, obtained on day 0 of AZD1222 vaccination.

The CDR3 protein is CASSLSGTAYEQYF. CDR3 coding DNA: TGTGCCAGCAGCCTCTCCGGGACAGCCTACGAGCAGTACTTC. This chain links TRBV11-3 with TRBJ2-7, with 7 bases lining up with TRBD1. The CDR3 length is 14 residues. Germline loops: CDR1 SGHNT, CDR2 YENEEA. The V segment lost 5 bases and the J segment 2 bases; nucleotides outside the gene matches: 6.